These 5 T cell receptor beta chains share one sample of origin, sequenced in a study of T cells in Graves' hyperthyroidism and ophthalmopathy. Amplified regions were TCR beta CDR3 sequences from RNA transcripts. The HTBI set primed first-round TCR CDR3 RT-PCR. MiXCR, run by TCRdb on the multiplex PCR reads, gives a single entry per CDR3 protein. Of fewer than 25,000 distinct CDR3 sequences in the sample, around 50% were seen once. Sequenced input: blood. These receptors were taken from a woman aged 40 to 55 with Graves' hyperthyroidism that later progressed to Graves' ophthalmopathy.

This clonotype showed up just a few times. The chain couples TRBV6-6 to TRBJ2-7; 14 bases align to TRBD2. V trimming: 2 bases; J trimming: 4 bases; junction bases outside the gene matches: 10. Germline assignment: CDR1 MNHNY and CDR2 SVGAGI (reference sequence). The CDR3 totals 18 residues. The CDR3 sequence is CASSYGTSGSRGVYEQYF. The CDR3, as DNA: TGTGCCAGCAGTTACGGGACTAGCGGGAGTAGGGGTGTATACGAGCAGTACTTC.

The rearrangement uses TRBV7-3 and TRBJ1-3; perhaps TRBD1 as D (6 bases). Between the trimmed V and J ends, which lost 2 bases and 2 bases, there was a span of 10 bases. The CDR3 loop spans 15 amino acids. In germline, CDR1 is SGHTA, CDR2 FQGTGA. The CDR3 region has the DNA TGTGCCAGCAGCTTAGGGGGGGCAGCTGGAAACACCATATATTTT. Residues: CASSLGGAAGNTIYF.

J is TRBJ2-5 and V is TRBV20-1, with D possibly matching TRBD1 (6 bases). This CDR3 is built from 13 residues. The germline V gene has CDR1 DFQATT and CDR2 SNEGSKA (reference sequence). The CDR3 DNA follows: TGCAGCCCGCTAGGGGGAGTTAAAGAGACCCAGTACTTC. Residues: CSPLGGVKETQYF.

This clonotype is medium-sized. The CDR3 spells CSALDRGLSNEQFF. In nucleotides, the CDR3 is TGCAGTGCCCTGGACAGGGGGCTAAGCAATGAGCAGTTCTTC. The chain combines TRBV20-1 with TRBJ2-1; TRBD1 agrees at 11 bases. J gave up 6 bases and V 6 bases, and 7 bases lay outside the gene matches. CDR1 is DFQATT and CDR2 is SNEGSKA in the germline V gene (reference sequence). This CDR3 is 14 amino acids long.

This rearrangement joins TRBV12-3 or TRBV12-4 to TRBJ2-3; 11 bases fit TRBD2. J lost 6 bases, V lost 5 bases, and 7 bases had no gene match. This CDR3 is 15 amino acids long. The CDR3 DNA follows: TGTGCCAGCAGTCAAGTAGCGGGAGGGCCGGATACGCAGTATTTT. This translates into CASSQVAGGPDTQYF.